Listed below are T cell receptor beta chains from one sample, sequenced in a study of shared clonotypes between healthy human individuals. Produced via immunoSEQ multiplex PCR; TCRdb's table is partial and in-frame only. The table lists 2 million to 2.5 million clones, roughly 94% of them singletons. Sequenced: naive CD4+ T cells sorted from blood. These receptors came from a man aged 18 to 35 in good health. Each CDR3 is given with its conserved first and last residue. D genes are given only for firm matches. Some rows have no size entry. The others give once, few or many, or a class for an expanded clone.

D: TRBD1; V: TRBV7-9; J: TRBJ2-3; size: -; DNA: TGTGCCAGCATAAAAAACAGGGGCGGCTCAGATACGCAGTATTTT; CDR3: CASIKNRGGSDTQYF
D: TRBD1; V: TRBV10-2; J: TRBJ1-5; size: -; DNA: TGCGCCAGCAGTGAGGGGACAGGGGTAGGCCAGCCCCAGCATTTT; CDR3: CASSEGTGVGQPQHF
D: -; V: TRBV6-5; J: TRBJ2-7; size: -; DNA: TGTGCCAGCAGTTACGCAAGGACGGCTTCCTACGAGCAGTACTTC; CDR3: CASSYARTASYEQYF
D: TRBD1; V: TRBV6-1; J: TRBJ1-5; size: -; DNA: TGTGCCAGCAGTGCCGGGACAGGGAACCAGCCCCAGCATTTT; CDR3: CASSAGTGNQPQHF
D: -; V: TRBV5-1; J: TRBJ2-2; size: -; DNA: TGCGCCAGCAGCTTGTCTCAGGGAATGGCCGGGGAGCTGTTTTTT; CDR3: CASSLSQGMAGELFF
D: TRBD1; V: TRBV18; J: TRBJ2-7; size: -; DNA: TGTGCCAGCTCACCGGGACAGGCAGTCGTGGGGTACTTC; CDR3: CASSPGQAVVGYF
D: -; V: TRBV9; J: TRBJ1-1; size: -; DNA: TGTGCCAGCAGCGCCCGGGGGAGCACTGAAGCTTTCTTT; CDR3: CASSARGSTEAFF
D: -; V: TRBV30; J: TRBJ2-3; size: -; DNA: TGTGCCTGGAGTGGGACAGAGTTAGGGGCCGATACGCAGTATTTT; CDR3: CAWSGTELGADTQYF
D: -; V: TRBV11-3; J: TRBJ2-2; size: -; DNA: TGTGCCAGCAGCTTAGATCTTAACGCCGGGGAGCTGTTTTTT; CDR3: CASSLDLNAGELFF
D: TRBD1; V: TRBV5-1; J: TRBJ2-7; size: -; DNA: TGCGCCAGCAGCTTCGGACAGGGCGAAACGCAGTACTTC; CDR3: CASSFGQGETQYF
D: -; V: TRBV5-5; J: TRBJ1-4; size: -; DNA: TGTGCCAGCAGCTTGTATGCCAGACCAAATGAAAAACTGTTTTTT; CDR3: CASSLYARPNEKLFF
D: -; V: TRBV28; J: TRBJ2-7; size: -; DNA: TGTGCCAGCAGTCCCTCCCAGAACCCGTACTTC; CDR3: CASSPSQNPYF
D: -; V: TRBV30; J: TRBJ1-6; size: -; DNA: TGTGCCGGCATGAGCTCCTATAATTCACCCCTCCACTTT; CDR3: CAGMSSYNSPLHF
D: TRBD2; V: TRBV5-6; J: TRBJ2-1; size: -; DNA: TGTGCCAGCAGCTTAATTGGCGGGAGCTCCTACAATGAGCAGTTCTTC; CDR3: CASSLIGGSSYNEQFF
D: -; V: TRBV6-1; J: TRBJ2-5; size: -; DNA: TGTGCCAGCAGACCACCGGGCCTATTAGAGACCCAGTACTTC; CDR3: CASRPPGLLETQYF
D: -; V: TRBV5-1; J: TRBJ2-3; size: -; DNA: TGCGCCAGCAGCCCCGAGGGGACCTCAGGGGGGGATACGCAGTATTTT; CDR3: CASSPEGTSGGDTQYF
D: TRBD1; V: TRBV30; J: TRBJ2-7; size: -; DNA: TGTGCCTGGAGTGTACTACGGCAGGGGGCGGTGGAGCAGTACTTC; CDR3: CAWSVLRQGAVEQYF
D: -; V: TRBV10-3; J: TRBJ1-5; size: -; DNA: TGTGCCATCAGTGAGTCGGAGGGAAATCAGCCCCAGCATTTT; CDR3: CAISESEGNQPQHF
D: -; V: TRBV6-5; J: TRBJ2-3; size: -; DNA: TGTGCCAGCAGTTACTCGAGCTATCGAGGAGATACGCAGTATTTT; CDR3: CASSYSSYRGDTQYF
D: -; V: TRBV2; J: TRBJ1-2; size: -; DNA: TGTGCCAGCAGCACAGGAGCGAACTATGGCTACACCTTC; CDR3: CASSTGANYGYTF
D: -; V: TRBV10-3; J: TRBJ2-7; size: -; DNA: TGTGCCATCAGTGTTTCCTCCTACGAGCAGTACTTC; CDR3: CAISVSSYEQYF
D: TRBD2; V: TRBV5-1; J: TRBJ2-2; size: -; DNA: TGCGCCAGCAGCCCTGGCACGGGGGGCGGGGAGCTGTTTTTT; CDR3: CASSPGTGGGELFF
D: -; V: TRBV28; J: TRBJ2-5; size: -; DNA: TGTGCCAGCAGTCCCCCGGGCGAAGGGGATGGAGAGACCCAGTACTTC; CDR3: CASSPPGEGDGETQYF
D: TRBD1; V: TRBV5-1; J: TRBJ2-7; size: once; DNA: TGCGCCAGCAGCTCACAGGGGGCGATAAGCTCCTACGAGCAGTACTTC; CDR3: CASSSQGAISSYEQYF
D: TRBD1; V: TRBV5-6; J: TRBJ2-7; size: -; DNA: TGTGCCAGCAGCGGGATGGGGACAGGGGGCTTCGAGCAGTACTTC; CDR3: CASSGMGTGGFEQYF
D: -; V: TRBV6-6; J: TRBJ1-5; size: -; DNA: TGTGCCAGCAGTTACTCGTCGGCGCCCCAGCATTTT; CDR3: CASSYSSAPQHF
D: -; V: TRBV11-2; J: TRBJ1-1; size: -; DNA: TGTGCCAGCAGCTCTCGTAACAGGGAAGCTTTCTTT; CDR3: CASSSRNREAFF
D: -; V: TRBV29-1; J: TRBJ1-2; size: -; DNA: TGCAGCGTTTTCAGGGAGGGCGGCTACACCTTC; CDR3: CSVFREGGYTF
D: -; V: TRBV2; J: TRBJ2-4; size: -; DNA: TGTGCCAGCAGTGCAACGGTGAATCTAGCCAAAAACATTCAGTACTTC; CDR3: CASSATVNLAKNIQYF
D: -; V: TRBV5-1; J: TRBJ1-6; size: -; DNA: TGCGCCAGCAGCCCCCTACAGGGAAACTCACCCCTCCACTTT; CDR3: CASSPLQGNSPLHF
D: TRBD1; V: TRBV30; J: TRBJ1-1; size: -; DNA: TGTGCCTGGAGGCTGGGGGGACAGGGGGTCACTGAAGCTTTCTTT; CDR3: CAWRLGGQGVTEAFF
D: -; V: TRBV5-6; J: TRBJ2-3; size: -; DNA: TGTGCCAGCAGCAGCTCACGGAGGCCTGCAGATACGCAGTATTTT; CDR3: CASSSSRRPADTQYF